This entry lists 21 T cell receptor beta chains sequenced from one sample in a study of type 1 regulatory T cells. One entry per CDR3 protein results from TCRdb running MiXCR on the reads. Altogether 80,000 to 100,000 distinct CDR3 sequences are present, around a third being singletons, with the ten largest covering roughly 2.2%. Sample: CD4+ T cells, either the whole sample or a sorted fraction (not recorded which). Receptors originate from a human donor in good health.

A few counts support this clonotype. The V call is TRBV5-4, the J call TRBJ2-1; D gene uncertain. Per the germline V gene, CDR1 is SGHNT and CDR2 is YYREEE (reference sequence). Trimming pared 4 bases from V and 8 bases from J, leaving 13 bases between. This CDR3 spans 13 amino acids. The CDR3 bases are TGTGCCAGCAGCGCTGGCCTGCGAGATGAGCAGTTCTTC. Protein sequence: CASSAGLRDEQFF.

CDR3 sequence reads: CSVHLTGRNTEAFF. The CDR3 DNA follows: TGCAGCGTACATTTAACAGGGAGAAACACTGAAGCTTTCTTT. The V gene is TRBV29-1, the J gene TRBJ1-1; possibly TRBD1 for D (6 bases). The CDR3 totals 14 residues. V lost 6 bases and J 2 bases, leaving 16 bases between the germline ends. Germline V gene sequence: CDR1 SQVTM, CDR2 ANQGSEA.

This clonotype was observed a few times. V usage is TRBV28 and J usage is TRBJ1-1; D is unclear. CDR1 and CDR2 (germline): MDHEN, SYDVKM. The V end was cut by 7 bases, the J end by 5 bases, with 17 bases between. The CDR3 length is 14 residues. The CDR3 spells CASTPSSVGTEAFF. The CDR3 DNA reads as TGTGCCAGCACCCCGTCGAGCGTCGGGACTGAAGCTTTCTTT.

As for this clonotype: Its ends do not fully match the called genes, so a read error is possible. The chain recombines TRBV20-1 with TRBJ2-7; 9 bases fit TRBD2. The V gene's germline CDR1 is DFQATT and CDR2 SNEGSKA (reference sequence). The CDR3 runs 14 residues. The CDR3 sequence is CSTSLREGPYEQYF. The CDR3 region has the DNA TGCAGTACTAGCCTGCGGGAGGGCCCATACGAGCAGTACTTC.

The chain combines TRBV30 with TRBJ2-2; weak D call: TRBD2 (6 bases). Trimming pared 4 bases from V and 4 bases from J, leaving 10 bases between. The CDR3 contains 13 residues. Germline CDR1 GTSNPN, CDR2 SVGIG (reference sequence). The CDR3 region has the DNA TGTGCCTGGATTGCGGGGAGCACCGGGGAGCTGTTTTTT. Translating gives CAWIAGSTGELFF.

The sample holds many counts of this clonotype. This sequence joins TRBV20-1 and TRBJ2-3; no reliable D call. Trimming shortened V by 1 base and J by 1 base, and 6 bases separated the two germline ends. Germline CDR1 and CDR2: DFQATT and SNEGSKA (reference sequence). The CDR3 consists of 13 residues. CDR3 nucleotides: TGCAGTGCTAGAGCCCCGGGCACAGATACGCAGTATTTT. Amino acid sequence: CSARAPGTDTQYF.

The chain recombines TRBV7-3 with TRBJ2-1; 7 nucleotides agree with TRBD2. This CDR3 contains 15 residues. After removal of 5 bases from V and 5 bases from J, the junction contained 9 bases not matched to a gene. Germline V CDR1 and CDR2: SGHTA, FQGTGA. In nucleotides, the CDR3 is TGTGCCAGCAGCCCCTCGAGGGCGGGAGACAATGAGCAGTTCTTC. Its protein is CASSPSRAGDNEQFF.

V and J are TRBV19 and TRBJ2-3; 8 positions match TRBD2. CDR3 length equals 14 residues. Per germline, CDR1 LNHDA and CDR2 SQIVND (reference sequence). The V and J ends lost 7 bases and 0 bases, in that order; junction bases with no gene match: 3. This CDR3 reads CASKIAGSTDTQYF. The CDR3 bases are TGTGCCAGTAAAATAGCGGGGAGCACAGATACGCAGTATTTT.

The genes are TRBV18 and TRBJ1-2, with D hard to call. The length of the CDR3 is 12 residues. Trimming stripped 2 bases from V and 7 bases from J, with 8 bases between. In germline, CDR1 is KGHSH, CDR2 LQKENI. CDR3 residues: CASSPEDGGYTF. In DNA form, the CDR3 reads TGTGCCAGCTCACCAGAGGATGGTGGCTACACCTTC.

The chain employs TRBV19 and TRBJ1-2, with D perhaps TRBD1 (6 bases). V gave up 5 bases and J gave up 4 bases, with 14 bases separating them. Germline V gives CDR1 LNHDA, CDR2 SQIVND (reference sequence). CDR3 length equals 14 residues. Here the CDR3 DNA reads TGTGCCAGTAGTCCTTCGGACAGAGGCTATGGCTACACCTTC. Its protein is CASSPSDRGYGYTF.

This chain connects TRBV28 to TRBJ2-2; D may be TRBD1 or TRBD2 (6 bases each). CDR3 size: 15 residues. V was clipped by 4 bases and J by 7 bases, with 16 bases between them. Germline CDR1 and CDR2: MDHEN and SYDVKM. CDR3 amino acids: CASSYGGRSGGELFF. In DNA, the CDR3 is TGTGCCAGCAGTTATGGGGGGCGCTCGGGCGGGGAGCTGTTTTTT.

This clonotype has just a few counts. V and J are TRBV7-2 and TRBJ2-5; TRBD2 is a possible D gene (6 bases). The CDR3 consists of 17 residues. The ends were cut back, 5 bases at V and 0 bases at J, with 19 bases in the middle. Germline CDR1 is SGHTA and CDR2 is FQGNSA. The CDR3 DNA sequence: TGTGCCAGCAGCAACTGGCCTAGCGAGTCAAACCAAGAGACCCAGTACTTC. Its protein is CASSNWPSESNQETQYF.

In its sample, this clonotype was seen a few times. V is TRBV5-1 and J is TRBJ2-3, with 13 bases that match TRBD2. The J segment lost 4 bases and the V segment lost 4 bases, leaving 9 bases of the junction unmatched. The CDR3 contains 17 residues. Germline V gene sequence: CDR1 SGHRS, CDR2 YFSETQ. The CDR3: CASSQGLAGVFADTQYF. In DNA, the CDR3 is TGCGCCAGCAGCCAAGGACTAGCGGGAGTGTTTGCAGATACGCAGTATTTT.

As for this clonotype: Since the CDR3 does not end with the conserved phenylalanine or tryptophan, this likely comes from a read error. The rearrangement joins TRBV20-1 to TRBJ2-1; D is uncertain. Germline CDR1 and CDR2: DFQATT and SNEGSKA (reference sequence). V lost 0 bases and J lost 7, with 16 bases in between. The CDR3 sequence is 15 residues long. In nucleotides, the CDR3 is TGCAGTGCTAGAGAGAGTCACTCCGAAGGGAATGAGCAGTTCCTC. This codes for CSARESHSEGNEQFL.

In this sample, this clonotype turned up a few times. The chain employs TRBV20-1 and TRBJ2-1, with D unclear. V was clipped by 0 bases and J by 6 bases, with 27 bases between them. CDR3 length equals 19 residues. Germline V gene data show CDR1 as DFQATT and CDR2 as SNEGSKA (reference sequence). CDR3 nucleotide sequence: TGCAGTGCTAGAGATACCCTCGATTATTGGACGGAGATCGGCAATGAGCAGTTCTTC. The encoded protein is CSARDTLDYWTEIGNEQFF.

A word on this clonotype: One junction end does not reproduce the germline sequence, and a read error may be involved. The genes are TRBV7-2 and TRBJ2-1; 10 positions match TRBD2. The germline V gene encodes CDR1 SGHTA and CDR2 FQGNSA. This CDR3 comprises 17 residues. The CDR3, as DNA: TGTGTCAGCAGCTCACCCCCGCCGGGACTAGCGAGAATTGAGCAGTTCTTC. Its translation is CVSSSPPPGLARIEQFF.

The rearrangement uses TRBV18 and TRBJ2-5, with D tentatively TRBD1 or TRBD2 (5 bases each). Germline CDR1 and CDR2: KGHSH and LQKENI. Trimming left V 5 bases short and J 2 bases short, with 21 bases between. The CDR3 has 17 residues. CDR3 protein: CASSITSPGRPQETQYF. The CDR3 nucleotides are TGTGCCAGCTCAATTACTTCCCCGGGACGGCCGCAAGAGACCCAGTACTTC.

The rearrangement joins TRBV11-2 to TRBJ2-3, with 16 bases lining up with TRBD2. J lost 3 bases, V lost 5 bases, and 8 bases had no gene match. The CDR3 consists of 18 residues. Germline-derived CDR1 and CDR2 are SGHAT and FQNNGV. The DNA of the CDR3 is TGTGCCAGCAGCCCCGGGACTAGCGGGAGGGCCCTGACAGATACGCAGTATTTT. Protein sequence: CASSPGTSGRALTDTQYF.

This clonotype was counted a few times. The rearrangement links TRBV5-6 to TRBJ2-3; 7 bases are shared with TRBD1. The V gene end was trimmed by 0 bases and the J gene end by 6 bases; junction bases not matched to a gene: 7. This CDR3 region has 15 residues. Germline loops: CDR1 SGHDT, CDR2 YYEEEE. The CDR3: CASSLGLGTDDTQYF. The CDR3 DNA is TGTGCCAGCAGCTTGGGTCTAGGGACAGACGATACGCAGTATTTT.

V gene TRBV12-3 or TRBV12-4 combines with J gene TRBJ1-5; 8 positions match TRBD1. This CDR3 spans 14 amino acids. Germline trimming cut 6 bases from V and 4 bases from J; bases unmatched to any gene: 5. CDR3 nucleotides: TGTGCCAGCAGACTCGGGACAGGTAATCAGCCCCAGCATTTT. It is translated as CASRLGTGNQPQHF.

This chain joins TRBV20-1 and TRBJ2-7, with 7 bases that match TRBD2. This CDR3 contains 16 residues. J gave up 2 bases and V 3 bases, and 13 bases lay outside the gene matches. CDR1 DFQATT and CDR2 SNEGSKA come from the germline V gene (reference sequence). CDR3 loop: CSASGASAGEAYEQYF. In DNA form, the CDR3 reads TGCAGTGCTAGTGGGGCCTCGGCGGGAGAGGCCTACGAGCAGTACTTC.